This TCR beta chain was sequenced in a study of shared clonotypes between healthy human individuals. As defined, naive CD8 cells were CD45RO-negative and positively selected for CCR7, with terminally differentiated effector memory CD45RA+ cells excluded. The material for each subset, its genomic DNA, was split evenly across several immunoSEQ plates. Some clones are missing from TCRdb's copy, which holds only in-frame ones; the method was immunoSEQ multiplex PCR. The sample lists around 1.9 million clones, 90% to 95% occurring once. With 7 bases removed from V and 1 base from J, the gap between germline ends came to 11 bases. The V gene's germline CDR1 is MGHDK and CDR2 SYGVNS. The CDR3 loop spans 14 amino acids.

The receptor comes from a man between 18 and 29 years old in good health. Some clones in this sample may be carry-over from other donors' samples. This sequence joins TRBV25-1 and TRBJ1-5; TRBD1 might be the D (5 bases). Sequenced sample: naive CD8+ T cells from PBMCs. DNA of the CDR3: TGTGCCAGCATGTCGGGGGGGAGCAATCAGCCCCAGCATTTT. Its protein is CASMSGGSNQPQHF.